This T cell receptor beta chain is from a study of CD8+CD57+ T cells in acquired aplastic anemia (dated by TCRdb to the late 2010s). In terms of the full investigation: DNA extracted from sorted CD4+ and CD8+ cells had a mean of approximately 3.3 ug, with a range of about 0.19 to 27.4 ug. An average of approximately 10 million reads for CD4+ cells and 11 million or so reads for CD8+ cells was obtained from healthy donor samples.

Germline trimming: 4 bases from V, 8 bases from J; junction bases outside gene matches: 27. CDR1 and CDR2 were assigned from the germline V gene as MNHEY and SVGEGT. Reading from cysteine to phenylalanine, the CDR3 counts 20 amino acids. The CDR3 DNA has 60 bases and is translated from base 1. In this study, sorted CD4+ and CD8+ T cells from the blood of healthy subjects and of severe aplastic anemia patients had their TCR repertoires deep-sequenced. Ficoll-Paque density gradient centrifugation was used to isolate peripheral blood mononuclear cells. Before DNA extraction, CD4+ and CD8+ T cells were sorted with FACS or magnetic beads. Genomic DNA was used as template for profiling of TCR beta VDJ combinations and CDR3 sequences. An Illumina HiSeq 2000 was the platform used for TCR repertoire sequencing. In the paper's pipeline: Repertoires were assessed using TRBV/TRBJ rearrangement plots, CDR3 size and DJ length profiles, and Simpson's diversity index. The immunodominant clone was defined as the most abundant DNA sequence in deep sequencing data. CDR3 amino acid sequences were checked for sharing between subjects and were compared against published repertoires and the VDJdb database. Starting from the raw public reads, TCRdb applied fastp trimming at Q25, assembled clones with MiXCR and retained in-frame beta chains. Every entry covers one CDR3 protein and lists the most common genes and DNA from its rows. The V and J calls shown here were made by TCRdb, not taken from the authors' results. The sample table contains about 130,000 distinct CDR3 sequences; only one count was recorded for around 48% of them. The ten largest account for about 2.7% of the sample.

What the research found in general, with its limitations: Around 31 CD8+ CDR3 sequences were shared between patients and controls but appeared highly expressed in patients and within their immunodominant clones. CD8+ Simpson's diversity did not differ significantly between patients and healthy controls (P=0.060).

About this clonotype: Its antigen remains undetermined. Base qualities were left out, and no much larger clone turns up one base away.

The sequence was collected from a human donor in good health, serving as a control. Sequenced input: sorted CD4+, CD8+, or CD8+CD57+ T cells (not recorded which) from PBMCs. In this chain, TRBV6-2 or TRBV6-3 is recombined with TRBJ1-2; 8 junctional bases match TRBD1. The CDR3 has the sequence CASSSSRIGAGGERTWGYTF. The nucleotide sequence is TGTGCCAGCAGTTCCTCCCGAATCGGCGCAGGGGGCGAGCGTACCTGGGGCTACACCTTC.